Listed below are T cell receptor beta chains from one sample, sequenced in a study of Ad26.COV2.S vaccination and SARS-CoV-2 variants. Method: immunoSEQ multiplex PCR; TCRdb's copy keeps in-frame clones and lacks some. The sample carries 350,000 to 550,000 clones, roughly 87% recorded once. The source was peripheral blood, collected in a trial of Ad26.COV2.S vaccine versus placebo. Every receptor here comes from a person between 18 and 59 years old who received the Ad26.COV2.S COVID-19 vaccine or a placebo. The CDR3 runs from the conserved cysteine through the conserved F or W. Size is omitted from some rows. Given values are once, few, many or a class for expanded clones.

cdr3_aa v_call clone_size
CASSQVSGHLRNEQFF TRBV4-1 -
CASSGSGSLVTGELFF TRBV7-9 -
CASSYAPGDTQYF TRBV6-5 -
CASSFRVLQPQHF TRBV12-3/TRBV12-4 few
CASSLVGPWDSPLHF TRBV6-2/TRBV6-3 -
CAILTTEAFF TRBV10-3 -
CASSSPESRSSPLHF TRBV7-9 -
CAWSVGTRASNNSPLHF TRBV30 -
CASSLRASSYNEQFF TRBV27 -
CSVEKYRGLNTEAFF TRBV29-1 -
CASSLGGQGLDTQYF TRBV5-6 few
CASSPSSGSRDTQYF TRBV27 -
CASSERAGGETQYF TRBV2 -
CATQDRVNEKLFF TRBV15 -
CASSPPSTDTQYF TRBV18 -
CATSDAGRETQYF TRBV24-1 -
CSGSGGSPYGYTF TRBV29-1 -
CASSPPGQPYPYTF TRBV18 -
CAISDYRTSGNTIYF TRBV10-3 -
CASSYATGEGTDTQYF TRBV6-2/TRBV6-3 -
CASTKRGQGNQPQHF TRBV28 -
CASSVTPTPNYGYTF TRBV9 -
CASSVGSEAYNEQFF TRBV9 -
CASSINLGGNQPQHF TRBV19 -
CASSPPSPRGGRTDTQYF TRBV9 -
CASSYSTSTGGNQPQHF TRBV6-2/TRBV6-3 -
CASSQIPRRANEKLFF TRBV3-1/TRBV3-2 -
CASGLGQVFSGANVLTF TRBV9 once
CAITPSWDSGSGELFF TRBV10-3 -
CASSLRRDRVVSEQYF TRBV7-9 -
CASSYRVREETQYF TRBV11-3 -
CASSVSVGTDTQYF TRBV19 -
CASSYPPPTRRGNQPQHF TRBV6-2/TRBV6-3 once
CASSGVPVNQQYF TRBV5-1 -
CASSHGLANRGTEAFF TRBV5-1 -
CASSLVGGSTDTQYF TRBV5-4 -
CASSSGQGLYNEQFF TRBV11-1 few